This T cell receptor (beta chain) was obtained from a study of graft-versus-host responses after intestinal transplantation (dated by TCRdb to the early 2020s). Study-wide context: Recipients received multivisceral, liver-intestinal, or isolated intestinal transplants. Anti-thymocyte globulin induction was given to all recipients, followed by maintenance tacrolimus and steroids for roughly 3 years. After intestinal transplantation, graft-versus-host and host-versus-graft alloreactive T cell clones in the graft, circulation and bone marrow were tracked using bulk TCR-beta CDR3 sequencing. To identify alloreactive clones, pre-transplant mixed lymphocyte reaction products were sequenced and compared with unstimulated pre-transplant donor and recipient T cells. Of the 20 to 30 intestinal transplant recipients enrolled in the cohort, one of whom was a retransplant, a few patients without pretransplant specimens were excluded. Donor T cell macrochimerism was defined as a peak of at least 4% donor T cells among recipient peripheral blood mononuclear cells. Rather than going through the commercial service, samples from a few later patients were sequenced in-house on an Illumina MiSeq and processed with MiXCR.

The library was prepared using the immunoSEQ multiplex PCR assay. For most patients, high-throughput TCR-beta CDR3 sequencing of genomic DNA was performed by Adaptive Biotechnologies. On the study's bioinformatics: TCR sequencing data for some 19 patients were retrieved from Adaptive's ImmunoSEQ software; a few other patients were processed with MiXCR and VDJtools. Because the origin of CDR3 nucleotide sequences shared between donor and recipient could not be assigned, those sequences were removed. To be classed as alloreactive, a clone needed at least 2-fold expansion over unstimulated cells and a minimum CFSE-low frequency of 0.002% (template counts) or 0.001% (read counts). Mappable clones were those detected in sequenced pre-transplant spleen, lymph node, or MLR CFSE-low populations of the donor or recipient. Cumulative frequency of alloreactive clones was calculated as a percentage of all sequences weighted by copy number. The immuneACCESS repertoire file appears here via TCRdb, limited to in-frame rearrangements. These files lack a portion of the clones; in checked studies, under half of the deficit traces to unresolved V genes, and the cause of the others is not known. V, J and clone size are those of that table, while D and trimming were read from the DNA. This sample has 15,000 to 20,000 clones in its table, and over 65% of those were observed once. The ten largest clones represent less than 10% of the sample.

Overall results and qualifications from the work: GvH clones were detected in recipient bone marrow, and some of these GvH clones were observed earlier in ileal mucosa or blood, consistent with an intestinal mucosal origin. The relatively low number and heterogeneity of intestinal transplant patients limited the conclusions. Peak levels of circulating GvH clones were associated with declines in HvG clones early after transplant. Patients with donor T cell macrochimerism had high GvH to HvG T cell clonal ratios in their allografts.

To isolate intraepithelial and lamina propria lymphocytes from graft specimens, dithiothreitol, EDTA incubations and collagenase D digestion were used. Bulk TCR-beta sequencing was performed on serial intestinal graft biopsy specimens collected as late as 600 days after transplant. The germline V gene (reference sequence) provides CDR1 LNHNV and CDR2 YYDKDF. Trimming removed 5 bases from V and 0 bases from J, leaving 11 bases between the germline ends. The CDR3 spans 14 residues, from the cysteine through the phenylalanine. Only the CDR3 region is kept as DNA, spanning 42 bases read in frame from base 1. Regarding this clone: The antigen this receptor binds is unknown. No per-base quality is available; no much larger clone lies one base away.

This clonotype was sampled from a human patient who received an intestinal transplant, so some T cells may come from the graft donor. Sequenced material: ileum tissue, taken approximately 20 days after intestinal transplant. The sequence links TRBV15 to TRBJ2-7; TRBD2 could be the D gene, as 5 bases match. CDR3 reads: CATSVGGASYEQYF. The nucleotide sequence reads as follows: TGTGCCACCAGCGTAGGAGGTGCCTCCTACGAGCAGTACTTC.